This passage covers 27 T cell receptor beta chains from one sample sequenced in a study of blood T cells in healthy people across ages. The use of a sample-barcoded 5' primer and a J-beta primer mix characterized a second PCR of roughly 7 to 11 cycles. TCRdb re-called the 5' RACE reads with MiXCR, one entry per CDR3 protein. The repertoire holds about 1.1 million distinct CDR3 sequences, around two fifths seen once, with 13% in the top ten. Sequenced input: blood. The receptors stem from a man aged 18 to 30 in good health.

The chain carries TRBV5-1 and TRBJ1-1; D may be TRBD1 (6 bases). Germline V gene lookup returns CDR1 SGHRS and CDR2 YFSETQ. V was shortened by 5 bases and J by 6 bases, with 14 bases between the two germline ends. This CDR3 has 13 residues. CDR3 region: CASRYSTGSEAFF. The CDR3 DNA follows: TGCGCCAGCAGATATTCAACAGGGTCTGAAGCTTTCTTT.

CDR3 sequence: CASSQDWGTGRDTQYF. CDR3 nucleotides: TGCGCCAGCAGCCAAGATTGGGGGACAGGGAGGGATACGCAGTATTTT. This chain links TRBV4-1 with TRBJ2-3; 9 bases are shared with TRBD1. Germline values: CDR1 MGHRA, CDR2 YSYEKL. There are 16 residues in the CDR3. V trimming: 0 bases; J trimming: 6 bases; junction bases outside the gene matches: 7.

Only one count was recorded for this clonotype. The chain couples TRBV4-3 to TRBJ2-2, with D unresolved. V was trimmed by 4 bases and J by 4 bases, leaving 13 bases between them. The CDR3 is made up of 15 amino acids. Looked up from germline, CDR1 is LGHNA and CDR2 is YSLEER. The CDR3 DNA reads TGCGCCAGCAGCCCGGATCATACCTTCACCGGGGAGCTGTTTTTT. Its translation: CASSPDHTFTGELFF.

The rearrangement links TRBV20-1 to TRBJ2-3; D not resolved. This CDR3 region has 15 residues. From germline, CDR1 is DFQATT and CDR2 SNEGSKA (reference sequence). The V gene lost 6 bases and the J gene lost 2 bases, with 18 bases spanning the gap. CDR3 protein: CSAPDLGSDTDTQYF. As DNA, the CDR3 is TGCAGTGCCCCGGACCTCGGATCGGACACAGATACGCAGTATTTT.

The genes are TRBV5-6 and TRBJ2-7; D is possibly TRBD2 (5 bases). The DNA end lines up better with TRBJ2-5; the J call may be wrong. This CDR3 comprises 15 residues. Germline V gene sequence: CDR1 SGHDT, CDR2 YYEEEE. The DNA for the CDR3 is TGTGCCAGCAGCTTGACTCGCCGGACTCAAGAGACCCAGTACTTC. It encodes CASSLTRRTQETQYF.

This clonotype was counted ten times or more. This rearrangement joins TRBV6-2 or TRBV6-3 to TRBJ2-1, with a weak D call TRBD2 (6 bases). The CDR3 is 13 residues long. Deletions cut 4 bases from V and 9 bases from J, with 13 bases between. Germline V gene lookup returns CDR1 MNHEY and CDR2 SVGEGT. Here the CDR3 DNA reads TGTGCCAGCAGTTTGGCGGGGCCCAGTGAGCAGTTCTTC. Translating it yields CASSLAGPSEQFF.

The DNA of the CDR3 is TGTGCCAGTAGGGATGCGCGGAAACAGAGGAACACTGAAGCTTTCTTT. Translated: CASRDARKQRNTEAFF. The chain carries TRBV19 and TRBJ1-1; D is unresolved. Trimming removed 6 bases from V and 1 base from J, with 18 bases in between. This CDR3 is 16 amino acids long. Germline CDR1 and CDR2: LNHDA and SQIVND (reference sequence).

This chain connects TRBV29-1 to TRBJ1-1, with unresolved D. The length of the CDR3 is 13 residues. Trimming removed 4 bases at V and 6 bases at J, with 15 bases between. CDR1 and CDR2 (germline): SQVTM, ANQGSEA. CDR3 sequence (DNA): TGCAGCGTTGTCCCGGGAACACTCCCTGAAGCTTTCTTT. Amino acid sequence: CSVVPGTLPEAFF.

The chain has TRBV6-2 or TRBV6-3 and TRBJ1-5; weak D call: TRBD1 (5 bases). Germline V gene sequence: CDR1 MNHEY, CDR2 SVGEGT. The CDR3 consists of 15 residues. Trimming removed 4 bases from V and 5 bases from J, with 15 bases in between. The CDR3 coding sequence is TGTGCCAGCAGTTCACTTCAGGGATATGATCAGCCCCAGCATTTT. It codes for CASSSLQGYDQPQHF.

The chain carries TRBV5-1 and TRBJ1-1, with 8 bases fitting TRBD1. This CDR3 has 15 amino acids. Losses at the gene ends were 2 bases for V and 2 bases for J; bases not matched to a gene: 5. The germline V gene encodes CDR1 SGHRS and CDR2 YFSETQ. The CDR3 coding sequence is TGCGCCAGCAGCTTCTCACAGGGGGACAACACTGAAGCTTTCTTT. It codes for CASSFSQGDNTEAFF.

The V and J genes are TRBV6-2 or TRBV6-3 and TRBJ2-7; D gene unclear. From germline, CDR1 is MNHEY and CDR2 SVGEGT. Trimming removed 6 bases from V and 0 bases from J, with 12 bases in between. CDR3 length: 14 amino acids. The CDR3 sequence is CASREMGYSYEQYF. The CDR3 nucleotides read TGTGCCAGCAGGGAGATGGGCTACTCCTACGAGCAGTACTTC.

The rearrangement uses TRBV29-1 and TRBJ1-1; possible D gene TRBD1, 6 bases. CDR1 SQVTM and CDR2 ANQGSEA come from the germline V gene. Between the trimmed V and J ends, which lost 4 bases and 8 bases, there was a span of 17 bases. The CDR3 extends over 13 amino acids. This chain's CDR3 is CSVGGPVGTEAFF. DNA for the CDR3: TGCAGCGTTGGGGGCCCGGTGGGGACAGAAGCTTTCTTT.

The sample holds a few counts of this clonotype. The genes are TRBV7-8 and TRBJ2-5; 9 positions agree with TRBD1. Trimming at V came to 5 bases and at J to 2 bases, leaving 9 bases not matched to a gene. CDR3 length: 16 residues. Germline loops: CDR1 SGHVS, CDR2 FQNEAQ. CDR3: CASSPFGTGTQETQYF. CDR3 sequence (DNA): TGTGCCAGCAGCCCCTTCGGGACAGGGACTCAAGAGACCCAGTACTTC.

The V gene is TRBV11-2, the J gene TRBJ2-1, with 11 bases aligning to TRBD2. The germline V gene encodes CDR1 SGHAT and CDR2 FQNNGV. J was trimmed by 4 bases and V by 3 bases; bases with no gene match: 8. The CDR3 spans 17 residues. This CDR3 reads CASSFRLAGGSYNEQFF. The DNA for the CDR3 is TGTGCCAGCAGCTTTAGGTTAGCGGGGGGGTCGTACAATGAGCAGTTCTTC.

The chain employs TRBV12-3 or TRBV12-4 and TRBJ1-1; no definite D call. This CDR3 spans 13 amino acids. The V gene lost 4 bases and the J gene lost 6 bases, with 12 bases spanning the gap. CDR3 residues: CASSWDGSAEAFF. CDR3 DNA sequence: TGTGCCAGCAGTTGGGATGGGAGCGCTGAAGCTTTCTTT.

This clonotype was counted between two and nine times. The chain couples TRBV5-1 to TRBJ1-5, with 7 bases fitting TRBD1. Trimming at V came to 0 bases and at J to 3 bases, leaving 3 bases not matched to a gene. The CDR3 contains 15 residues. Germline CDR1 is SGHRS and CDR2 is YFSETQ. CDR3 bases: TGCGCCAGCAGCTTGGCGGGGACAGTCAATCAGCCCCAGCATTTT. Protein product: CASSLAGTVNQPQHF.

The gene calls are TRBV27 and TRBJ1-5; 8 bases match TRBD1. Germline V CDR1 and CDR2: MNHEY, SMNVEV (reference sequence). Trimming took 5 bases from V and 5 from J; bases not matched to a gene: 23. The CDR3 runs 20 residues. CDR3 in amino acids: CASSANSGGRGTLHYQPQHF. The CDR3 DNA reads TGTGCCAGCAGTGCAAATTCAGGGGGCAGGGGTACCCTCCACTATCAGCCCCAGCATTTT.

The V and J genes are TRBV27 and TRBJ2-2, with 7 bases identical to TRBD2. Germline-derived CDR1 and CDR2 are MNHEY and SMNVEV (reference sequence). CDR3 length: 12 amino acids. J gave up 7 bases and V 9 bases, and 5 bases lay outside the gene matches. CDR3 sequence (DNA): TGTGCCAGTGGGGGGGTGGTCGGGGAGCTGTTTTTT. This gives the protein CASGGVVGELFF.

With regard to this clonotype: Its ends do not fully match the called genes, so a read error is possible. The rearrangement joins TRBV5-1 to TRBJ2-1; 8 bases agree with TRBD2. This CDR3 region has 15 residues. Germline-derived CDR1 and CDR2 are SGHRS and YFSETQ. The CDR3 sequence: CASSLAGGSYNKQFF. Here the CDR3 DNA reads TGCGCCAGCAGCTTGGCGGGGGGGTCCTACAATAAGCAGTTCTTC. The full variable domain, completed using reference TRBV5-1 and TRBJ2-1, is KAGVTQTPRYLIKTRGQQVTLSCSPISGHRSVSWYQQTPGQGLQFLFEYFSETQRNKGNFPGRFSGRQFSNSRSEMNVSTLELGDSALYLCASSLAGGSYNKQFFGPGTRLTVL.

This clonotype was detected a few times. CDR3 region: CSARWSLAGRYNEQFF. The CDR3 DNA follows: TGCAGTGCTAGGTGGAGTCTAGCGGGACGATACAATGAGCAGTTCTTC. The chain links TRBV20-1 to TRBJ2-1; 9 bases are shared with TRBD2. The germline CDR1 and CDR2 sequences are DFQATT and SNEGSKA (reference sequence). The trim removed 3 bases at V and 4 bases at J, leaving 10 bases unmatched. The length of the CDR3 is 16 residues.

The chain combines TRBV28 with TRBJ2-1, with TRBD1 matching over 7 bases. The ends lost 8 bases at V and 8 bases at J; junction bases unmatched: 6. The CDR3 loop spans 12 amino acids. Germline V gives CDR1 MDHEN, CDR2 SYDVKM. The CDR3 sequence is CASQTGNHEQFF. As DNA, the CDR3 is TGTGCCAGCCAGACAGGGAACCATGAGCAGTTCTTC.

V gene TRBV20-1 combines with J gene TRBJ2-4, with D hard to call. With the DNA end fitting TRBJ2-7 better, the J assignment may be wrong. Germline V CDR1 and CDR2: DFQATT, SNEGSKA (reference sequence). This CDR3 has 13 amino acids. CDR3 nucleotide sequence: TGCAGTGCTAGAAGGGAACAACCCTACGAGCAGTACTTC. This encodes CSARREQPYEQYF.

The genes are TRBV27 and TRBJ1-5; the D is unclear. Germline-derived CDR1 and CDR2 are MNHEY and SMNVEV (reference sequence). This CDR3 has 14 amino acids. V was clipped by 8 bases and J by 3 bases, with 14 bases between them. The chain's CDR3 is CASRRWGDNQPQHF. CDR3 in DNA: TGTGCCAGCCGTAGGTGGGGAGACAATCAGCCCCAGCATTTT.

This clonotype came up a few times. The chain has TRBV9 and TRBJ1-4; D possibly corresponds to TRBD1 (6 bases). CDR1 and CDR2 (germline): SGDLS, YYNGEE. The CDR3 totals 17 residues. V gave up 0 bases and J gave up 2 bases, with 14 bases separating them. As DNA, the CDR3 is TGTGCCAGCAGCGTAGGCCCCCTCAGGGGCACTAATGAAAAACTGTTTTTT. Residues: CASSVGPLRGTNEKLFF.

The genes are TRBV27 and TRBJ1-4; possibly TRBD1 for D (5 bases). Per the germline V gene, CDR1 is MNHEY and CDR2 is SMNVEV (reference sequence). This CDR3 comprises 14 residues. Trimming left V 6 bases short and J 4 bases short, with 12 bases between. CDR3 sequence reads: CASSLDTLNEKLFF. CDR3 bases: TGTGCCAGCAGCCTGGACACCCTTAATGAAAAACTGTTTTTT.

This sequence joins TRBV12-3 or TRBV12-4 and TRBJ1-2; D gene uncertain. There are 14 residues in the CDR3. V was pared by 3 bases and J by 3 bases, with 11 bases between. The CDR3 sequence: CASSLHSWDYGYTF. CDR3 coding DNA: TGTGCCAGCAGTTTGCACTCTTGGGACTATGGCTACACCTTC.

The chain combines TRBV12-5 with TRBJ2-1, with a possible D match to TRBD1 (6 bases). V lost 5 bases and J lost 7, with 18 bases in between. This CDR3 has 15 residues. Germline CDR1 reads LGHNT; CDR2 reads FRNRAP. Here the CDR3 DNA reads TGTGCTAGTGGTATCCAACCGGACAGTCTAAATGAGCAGTTCTTC. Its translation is CASGIQPDSLNEQFF.